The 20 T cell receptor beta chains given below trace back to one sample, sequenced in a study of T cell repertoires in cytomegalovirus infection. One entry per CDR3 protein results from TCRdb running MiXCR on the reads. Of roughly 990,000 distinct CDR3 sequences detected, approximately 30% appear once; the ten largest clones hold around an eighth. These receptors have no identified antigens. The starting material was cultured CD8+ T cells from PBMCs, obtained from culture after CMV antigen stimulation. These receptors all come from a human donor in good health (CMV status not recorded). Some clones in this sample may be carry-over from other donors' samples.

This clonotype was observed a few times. CDR3 bases: TGTGCCAGCAGGAAGACAGGGAGGGGAAACACCATATATTTT. It specifies CASRKTGRGNTIYF. V gene TRBV6-1 combines with J gene TRBJ1-3, with 7 bases aligning to TRBD1. Germline V gene sequence: CDR1 MNHNS, CDR2 SASEGT. Trimming at V came to 6 bases and at J to 4 bases, leaving 6 bases not matched to a gene. This CDR3 contains 14 residues.

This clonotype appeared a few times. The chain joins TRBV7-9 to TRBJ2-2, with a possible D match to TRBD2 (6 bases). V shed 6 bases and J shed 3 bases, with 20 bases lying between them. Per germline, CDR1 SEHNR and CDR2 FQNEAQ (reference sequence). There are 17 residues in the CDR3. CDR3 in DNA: TGTGCCAGCAGTCCAAGGTTCGGGGGTGCCGACACCGGGGAGCTGTTTTTT. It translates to CASSPRFGGADTGELFF.

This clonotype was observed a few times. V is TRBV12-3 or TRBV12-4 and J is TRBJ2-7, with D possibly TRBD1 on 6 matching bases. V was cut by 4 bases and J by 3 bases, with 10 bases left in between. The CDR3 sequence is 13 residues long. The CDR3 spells CASSSGTYYEQYF. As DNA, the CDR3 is TGTGCCAGCAGTTCCGGGACATACTACGAGCAGTACTTC.

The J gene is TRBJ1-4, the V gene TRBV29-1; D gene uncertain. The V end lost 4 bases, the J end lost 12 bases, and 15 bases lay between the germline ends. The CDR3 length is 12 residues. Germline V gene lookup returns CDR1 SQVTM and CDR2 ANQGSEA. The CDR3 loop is CSVGHRGGELFF. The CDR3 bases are TGCAGCGTTGGGCACCGAGGTGGAGAACTGTTTTTT.

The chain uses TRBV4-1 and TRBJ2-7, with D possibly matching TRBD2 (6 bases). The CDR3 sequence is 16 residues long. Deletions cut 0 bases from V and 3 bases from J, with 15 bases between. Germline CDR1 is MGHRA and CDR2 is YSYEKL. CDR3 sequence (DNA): TGCGCCAGCAGCCAAGATAGGGACGGGGGAATCTACGAGCAGTACTTC. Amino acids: CASSQDRDGGIYEQYF.

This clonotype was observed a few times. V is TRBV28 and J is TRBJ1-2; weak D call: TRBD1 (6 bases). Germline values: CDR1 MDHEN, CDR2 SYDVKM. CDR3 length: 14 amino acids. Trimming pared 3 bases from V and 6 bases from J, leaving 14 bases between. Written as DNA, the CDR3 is TGTGCCAGCAGTTTCGGGAACAGGGTCAATGGCTACACCTTC. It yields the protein CASSFGNRVNGYTF.

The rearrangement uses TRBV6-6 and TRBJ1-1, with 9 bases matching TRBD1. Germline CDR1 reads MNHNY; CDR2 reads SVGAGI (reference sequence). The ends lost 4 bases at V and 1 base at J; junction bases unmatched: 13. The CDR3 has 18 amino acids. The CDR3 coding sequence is TGTGCCAGCAGTTGGGGGCCGGGACAGGGAAATTCGAACACTGAAGCTTTCTTT. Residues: CASSWGPGQGNSNTEAFF.

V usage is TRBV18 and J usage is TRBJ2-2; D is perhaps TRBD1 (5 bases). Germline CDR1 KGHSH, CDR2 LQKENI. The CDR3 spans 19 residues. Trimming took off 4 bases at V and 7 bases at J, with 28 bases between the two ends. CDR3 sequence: CASSRTSEPLEGLLGELFF. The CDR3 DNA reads TGTGCCAGCTCACGGACATCAGAACCACTGGAAGGGCTTCTCGGGGAGCTGTTTTTT.

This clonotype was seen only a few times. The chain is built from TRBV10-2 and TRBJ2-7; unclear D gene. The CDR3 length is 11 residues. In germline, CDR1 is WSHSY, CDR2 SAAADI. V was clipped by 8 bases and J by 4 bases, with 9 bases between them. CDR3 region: CASLQGYEQYF. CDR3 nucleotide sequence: TGCGCCAGCCTACAAGGGTACGAGCAGTACTTC.

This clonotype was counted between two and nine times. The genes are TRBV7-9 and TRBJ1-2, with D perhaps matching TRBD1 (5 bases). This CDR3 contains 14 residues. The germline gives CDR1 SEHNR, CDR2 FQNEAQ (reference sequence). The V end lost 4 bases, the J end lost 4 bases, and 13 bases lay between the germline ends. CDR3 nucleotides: TGTGCCAGCAGCTCACAAGGGGATCTCTATGGCTACACCTTC. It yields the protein CASSSQGDLYGYTF.

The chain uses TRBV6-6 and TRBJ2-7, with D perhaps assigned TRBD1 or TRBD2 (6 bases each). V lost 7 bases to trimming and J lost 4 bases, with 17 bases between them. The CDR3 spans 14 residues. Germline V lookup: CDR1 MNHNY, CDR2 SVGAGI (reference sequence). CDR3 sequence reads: CASTQKGEAYEQYV. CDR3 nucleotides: TGTGCCAGCACCCAGAAGGGGGAGGCTTACGAGCAGTACGTC.

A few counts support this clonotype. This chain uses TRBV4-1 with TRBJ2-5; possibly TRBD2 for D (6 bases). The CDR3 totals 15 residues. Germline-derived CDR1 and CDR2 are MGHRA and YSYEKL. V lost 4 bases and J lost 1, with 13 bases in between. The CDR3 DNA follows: TGCGCCAGCAGCCTTGAACCGGGAGCCCAAGAGACCCAGTACTTC. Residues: CASSLEPGAQETQYF.

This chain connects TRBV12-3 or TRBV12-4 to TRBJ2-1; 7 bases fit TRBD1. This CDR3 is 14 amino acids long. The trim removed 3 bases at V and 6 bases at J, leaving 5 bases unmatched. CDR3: CASSFVGQLNEQFF. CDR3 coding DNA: TGTGCCAGCAGTTTTGTGGGACAGCTCAATGAGCAGTTCTTC.

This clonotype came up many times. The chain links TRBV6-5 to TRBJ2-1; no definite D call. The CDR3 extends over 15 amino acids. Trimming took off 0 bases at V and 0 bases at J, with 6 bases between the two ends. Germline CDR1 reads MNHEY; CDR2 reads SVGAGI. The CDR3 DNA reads TGTGCCAGCAGTTACTCGGAGAGCTCCTACAATGAGCAGTTCTTC. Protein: CASSYSESSYNEQFF.

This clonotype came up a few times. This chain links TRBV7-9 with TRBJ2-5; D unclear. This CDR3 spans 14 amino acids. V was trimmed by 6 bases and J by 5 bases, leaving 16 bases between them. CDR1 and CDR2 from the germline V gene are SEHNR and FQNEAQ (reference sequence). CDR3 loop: CASSPPAVRETQYF. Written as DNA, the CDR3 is TGTGCCAGCAGTCCCCCCGCCGTAAGGGAGACCCAGTACTTC.

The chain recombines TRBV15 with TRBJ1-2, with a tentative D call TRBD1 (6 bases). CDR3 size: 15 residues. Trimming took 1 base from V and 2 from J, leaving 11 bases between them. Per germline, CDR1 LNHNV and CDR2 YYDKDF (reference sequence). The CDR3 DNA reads TGTGCCACCAGCAGAGGGTTTACAGGGAACTATGGCTACACCTTC. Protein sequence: CATSRGFTGNYGYTF.

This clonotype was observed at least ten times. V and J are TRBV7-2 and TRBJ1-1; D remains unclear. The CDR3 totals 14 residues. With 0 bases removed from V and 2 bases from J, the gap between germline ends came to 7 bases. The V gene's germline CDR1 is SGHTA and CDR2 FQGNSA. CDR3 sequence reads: CASSLAKHNTEAFF. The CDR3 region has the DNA TGTGCCAGCAGCTTAGCAAAACATAACACTGAAGCTTTCTTT. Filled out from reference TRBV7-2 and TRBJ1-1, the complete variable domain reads GAGVSQSPSNKVTEKGKDVELRCDPISGHTALYWYRQSLGQGLEFLIYFQGNSAPDKSGLPSDRFSAERTGGSVSTLTIQRTQQEDSAVYLCASSLAKHNTEAFFGQGTRLTVV.

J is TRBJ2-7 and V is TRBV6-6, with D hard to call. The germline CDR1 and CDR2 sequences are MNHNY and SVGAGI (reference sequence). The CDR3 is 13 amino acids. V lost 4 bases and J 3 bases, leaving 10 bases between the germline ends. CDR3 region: CASSFGPYYEQYV. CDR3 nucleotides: TGTGCCAGCAGTTTTGGGCCCTACTACGAGCAGTACGTC.

The CDR3 spells CAAVTGRPTEAFF. The DNA of the CDR3 is TGTGCCGCCGTGACAGGGCGACCGACTGAAGCTTTCTTT. The V and J genes are TRBV7-4 and TRBJ1-1, with TRBD1 matching 7 bases. This CDR3 has 13 amino acids. Germline V gene lookup returns CDR1 SGHVT and CDR2 SQSDAQ. V lost 11 bases and J lost 5; bases outside the gene matches: 11. The full variable domain, with the rest looked up from reference TRBV7-4 and TRBJ1-1, is GAGVSQSPRYKVAKRGRDVALRCDSISGHVTLYWYRQTLGQGSEVLTYSQSDAQRDKSGRPSGRFSAERPERSVSTLKIQRTEQGDSAVYLCAAVTGRPTEAFFGQGTRLTVV.

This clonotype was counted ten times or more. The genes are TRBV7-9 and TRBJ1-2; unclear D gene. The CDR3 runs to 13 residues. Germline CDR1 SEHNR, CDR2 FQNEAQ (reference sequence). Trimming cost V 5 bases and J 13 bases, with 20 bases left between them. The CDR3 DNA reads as TGTGCCAGCAGCCCCGATGCTCAGACCTACAGCACCTTC. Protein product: CASSPDAQTYSTF.